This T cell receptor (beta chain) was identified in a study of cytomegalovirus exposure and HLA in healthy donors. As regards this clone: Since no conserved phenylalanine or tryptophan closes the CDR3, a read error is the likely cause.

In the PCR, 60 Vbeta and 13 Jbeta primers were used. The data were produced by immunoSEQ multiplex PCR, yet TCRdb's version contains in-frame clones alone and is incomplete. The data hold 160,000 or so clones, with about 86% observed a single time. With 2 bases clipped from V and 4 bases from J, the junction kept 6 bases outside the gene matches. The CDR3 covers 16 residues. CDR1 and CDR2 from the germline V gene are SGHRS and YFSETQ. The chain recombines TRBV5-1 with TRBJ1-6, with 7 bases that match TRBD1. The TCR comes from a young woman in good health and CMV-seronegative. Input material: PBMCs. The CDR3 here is CASSFSQDRYNSPLHL. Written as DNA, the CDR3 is TGCGCCAGCAGCTTTTCCCAGGACAGGTATAATTCACCCCTCCACCTT.